One sample yielded the 4 T cell receptor beta chains listed below, sequenced in a study of neoadjuvant anti-PD-1 for oral cavity cancer. The time point was: after neoadjuvant nivolumab, at surgical resection. TCRdb's copy holds only in-frame clones and misses some; the assay was immunoSEQ multiplex PCR. The data hold about 72,000 clones, with 70% to 90% observed a single time. The sample consisted of PBMCs, taken after nivolumab (anti-PD-1) treatment. The receptors originated from a person aged 35-79 years with oral cavity squamous cell carcinoma.

Written as DNA, the CDR3 is TGCAGCGCTTCTGGGTCCGGGGGGACCTACAATGAGCAGTTCTTC. Translating gives CSASGSGGTYNEQFF. The V call is TRBV29-1, the J call TRBJ2-1, with 7 bases identical to TRBD2. Unmatched junction bases numbered 11, after V lost 7 bases and J lost 2 bases. This CDR3 is built from 15 residues. Germline V gene data show CDR1 as SQVTM and CDR2 as ANQGSEA.

This rearrangement joins TRBV6-5 to TRBJ2-7, with 7 nucleotides matching TRBD2. After removal of 6 bases from V and 4 bases from J, the junction contained 9 bases not matched to a gene. Germline V gene data show CDR1 as MNHEY and CDR2 as SVGAGI. The CDR3 contains 14 residues. CDR3 sequence: CASRSGGSKYEQYF. Here the CDR3 DNA reads TGTGCCAGCAGGTCCGGGGGGTCTAAATACGAGCAGTACTTC.

The chain carries TRBV28 and TRBJ2-7; D ambiguous. CDR3 length equals 14 residues. The germline CDR1 and CDR2 sequences are MDHEN and SYDVKM. The V and J ends lost 7 bases and 2 bases respectively, with 15 bases between them. The CDR3 loop reads CASTVGRSTYEQYF. The CDR3 coding sequence is TGTGCCAGCACCGTAGGTCGGTCAACCTACGAGCAGTACTTC.

This clone is classed as medium-sized. Other nucleotide sequences in the sample specify the same CDR3. The rearrangement joins TRBV10-3 to TRBJ1-3; D perhaps matches TRBD1 (6 bases). Trimming took 6 bases from V and 0 from J, leaving 6 bases between them. In germline, CDR1 is ENHRY, CDR2 SYGVKD. The CDR3 length is 13 residues. The CDR3 spells CAIRDSSGNTIYF. CDR3 DNA: TGTGCCATCAGGGACAGCTCTGGAAACACCATATATTTT.